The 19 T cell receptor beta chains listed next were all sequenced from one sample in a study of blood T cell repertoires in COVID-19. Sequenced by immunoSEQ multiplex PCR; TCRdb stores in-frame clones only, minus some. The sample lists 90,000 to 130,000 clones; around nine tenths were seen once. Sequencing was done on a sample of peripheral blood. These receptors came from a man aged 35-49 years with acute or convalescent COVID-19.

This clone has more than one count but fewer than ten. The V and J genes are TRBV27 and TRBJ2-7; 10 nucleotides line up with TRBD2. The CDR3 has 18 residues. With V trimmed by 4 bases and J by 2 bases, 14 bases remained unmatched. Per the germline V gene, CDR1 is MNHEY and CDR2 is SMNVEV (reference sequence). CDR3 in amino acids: CASSSHQPSGTSAYEQYF. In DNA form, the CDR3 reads TGTGCCAGCAGTTCACACCAGCCTTCCGGGACTAGCGCCTACGAGCAGTACTTC.

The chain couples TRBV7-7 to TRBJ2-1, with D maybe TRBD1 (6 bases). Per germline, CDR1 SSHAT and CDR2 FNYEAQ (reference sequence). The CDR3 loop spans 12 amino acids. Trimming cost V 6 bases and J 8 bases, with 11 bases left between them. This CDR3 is CASSSTGHEQFF. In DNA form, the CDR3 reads TGTGCCAGCAGTTCTACAGGGCATGAGCAGTTCTTC.

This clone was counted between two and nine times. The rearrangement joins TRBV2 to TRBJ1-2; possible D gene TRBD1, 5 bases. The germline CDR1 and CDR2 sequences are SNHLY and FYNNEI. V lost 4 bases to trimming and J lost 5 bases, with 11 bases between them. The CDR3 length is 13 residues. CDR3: CASSVLQVYGYTF. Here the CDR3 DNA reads TGTGCCAGCAGTGTCTTACAGGTTTATGGCTACACCTTC.

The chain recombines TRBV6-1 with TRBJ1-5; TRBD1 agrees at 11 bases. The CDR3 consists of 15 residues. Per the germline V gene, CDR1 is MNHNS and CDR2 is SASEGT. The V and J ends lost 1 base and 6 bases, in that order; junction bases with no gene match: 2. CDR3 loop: CASSEGTGGFQPQHF. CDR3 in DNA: TGTGCCAGCAGTGAAGGGACAGGGGGCTTTCAGCCCCAGCATTTT.

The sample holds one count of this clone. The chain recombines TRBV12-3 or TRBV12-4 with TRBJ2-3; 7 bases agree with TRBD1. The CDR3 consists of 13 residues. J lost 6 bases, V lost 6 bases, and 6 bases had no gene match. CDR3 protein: CASRATGADTQYF. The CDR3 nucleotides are TGTGCCAGCAGAGCCACAGGGGCGGATACGCAGTATTTT.

This CDR3 is CASSQIQTGNTEAFF. CDR3 nucleotide sequence: TGCGCCAGCAGCCAAATCCAGACAGGGAACACTGAAGCTTTCTTT. The gene calls are TRBV4-1 and TRBJ1-1; tentatively, D is TRBD1 (6 bases). CDR1 is MGHRA and CDR2 is YSYEKL in the germline V gene. The CDR3 totals 15 residues. With 2 bases removed from V and 1 base from J, the gap between germline ends came to 11 bases.

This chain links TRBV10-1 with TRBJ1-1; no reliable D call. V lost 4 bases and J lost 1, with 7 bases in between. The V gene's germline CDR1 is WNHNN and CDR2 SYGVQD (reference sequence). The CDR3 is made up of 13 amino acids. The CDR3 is CASSVYGNTEAFF. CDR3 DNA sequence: TGCGCCAGCAGTGTTTACGGGAACACTGAAGCTTTCTTT.

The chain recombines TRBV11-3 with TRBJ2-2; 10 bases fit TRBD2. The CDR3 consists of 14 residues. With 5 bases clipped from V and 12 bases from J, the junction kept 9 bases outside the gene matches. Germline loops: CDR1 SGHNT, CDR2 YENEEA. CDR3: CASSRTSGLPQLFF. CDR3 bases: TGTGCCAGCAGCAGGACTAGCGGACTCCCGCAGCTGTTTTTT.

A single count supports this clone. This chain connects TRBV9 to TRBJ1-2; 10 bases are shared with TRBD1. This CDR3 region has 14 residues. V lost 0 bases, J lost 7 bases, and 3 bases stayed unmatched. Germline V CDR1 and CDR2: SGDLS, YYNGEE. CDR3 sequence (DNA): TGTGCCAGCAGCGTAGGACAGGGGGCGATTGGCTACACCTTC. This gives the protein CASSVGQGAIGYTF.

The CDR3 nucleotides are TGTGCCAGCAGCTTGTACACAGGGAGATATTCACCCCTCCACTTT. Amino acid sequence: CASSLYTGRYSPLHF. The V call is TRBV5-6, the J call TRBJ1-6, with D maybe TRBD1 (6 bases). The germline gives CDR1 SGHDT, CDR2 YYEEEE. Trimming cost V 1 base and J 8 bases, with 13 bases left between them. The CDR3 consists of 15 residues. Full variable domain (remainder filled in from reference TRBV5-6 and TRBJ1-6): DAGVTQSPTHLIKTRGQQVTLRCSPKSGHDTVSWYQQALGQGPQFIFQYYEEEERQRGNFPDRFSGHQFPNYSSELNVNALLLGDSALYLCASSLYTGRYSPLHFGNGTRLTVT.

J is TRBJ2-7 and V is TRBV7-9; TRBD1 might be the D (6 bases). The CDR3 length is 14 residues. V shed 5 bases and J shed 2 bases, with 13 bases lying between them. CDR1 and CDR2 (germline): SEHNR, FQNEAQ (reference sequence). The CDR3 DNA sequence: TGTGCCAGCAGCCAAACAGGGAACCCCTACGAGCAGTACTTC. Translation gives CASSQTGNPYEQYF.

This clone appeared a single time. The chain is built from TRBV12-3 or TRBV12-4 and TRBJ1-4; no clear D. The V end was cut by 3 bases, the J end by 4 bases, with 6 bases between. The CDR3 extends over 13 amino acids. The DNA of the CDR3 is TGTGCCAGCAGTTTCTCGGGTAATGAAAAACTGTTTTTT. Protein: CASSFSGNEKLFF.

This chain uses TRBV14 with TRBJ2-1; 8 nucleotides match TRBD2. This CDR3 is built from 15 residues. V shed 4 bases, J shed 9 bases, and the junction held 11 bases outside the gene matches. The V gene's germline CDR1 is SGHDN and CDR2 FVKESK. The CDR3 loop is CASSPVGLVRGEQFF. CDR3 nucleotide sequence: TGTGCCAGCAGCCCAGTGGGACTAGTCAGGGGTGAGCAGTTCTTC.

As DNA, the CDR3 is TGCGCCAGCAGTCGCGCAGGGCTGTACACCGGGGAGCTGTTTTTT. Amino acid sequence: CASSRAGLYTGELFF. V is TRBV23-1 and J is TRBJ2-2; possibly TRBD1 for D (5 bases). Being an ORF, TRBV23-1 has a function that is uncertain. Trimming removed 4 bases from V and 3 bases from J, with 12 bases in between. The CDR3 contains 15 residues.

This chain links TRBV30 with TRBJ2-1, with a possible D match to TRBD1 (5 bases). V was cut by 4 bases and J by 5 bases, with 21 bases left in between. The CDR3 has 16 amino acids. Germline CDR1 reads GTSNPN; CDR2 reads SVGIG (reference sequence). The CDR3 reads CAWTQGSMRLHNEQFF. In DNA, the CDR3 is TGTGCCTGGACCCAGGGAAGCATGAGATTGCACAATGAGCAGTTCTTC.

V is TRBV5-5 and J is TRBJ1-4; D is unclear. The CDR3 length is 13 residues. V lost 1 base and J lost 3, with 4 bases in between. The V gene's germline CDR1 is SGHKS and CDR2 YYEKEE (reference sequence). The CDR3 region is CASSLLANEKLFF. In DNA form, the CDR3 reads TGTGCCAGCAGCTTGTTAGCTAATGAAAAACTGTTTTTT.

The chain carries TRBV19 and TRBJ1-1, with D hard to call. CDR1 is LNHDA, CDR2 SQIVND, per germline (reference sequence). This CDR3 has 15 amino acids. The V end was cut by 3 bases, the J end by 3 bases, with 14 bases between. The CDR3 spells CASSINPRRDTEAFF. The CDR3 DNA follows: TGTGCCAGTAGTATCAACCCCCGAAGAGACACTGAAGCTTTCTTT.

CDR3 coding DNA: TGTGCCAGCAGCGCACAGGGGATGGGTCAGCCCCAGCATTTT. Its translation: CASSAQGMGQPQHF. The chain carries TRBV9 and TRBJ1-5; 7 bases agree with TRBD1. Germline V gene lookup returns CDR1 SGDLS and CDR2 YYNGEE. The CDR3 has 14 amino acids. The V gene end was trimmed by 3 bases and the J gene end by 6 bases; junction bases not matched to a gene: 6.

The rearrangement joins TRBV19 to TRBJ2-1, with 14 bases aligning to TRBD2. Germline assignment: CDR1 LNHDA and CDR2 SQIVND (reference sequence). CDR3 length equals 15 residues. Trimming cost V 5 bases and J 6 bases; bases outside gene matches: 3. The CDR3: CASSGLAGGINEQFF. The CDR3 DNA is TGTGCCAGTAGTGGACTAGCGGGGGGCATCAATGAGCAGTTCTTC.